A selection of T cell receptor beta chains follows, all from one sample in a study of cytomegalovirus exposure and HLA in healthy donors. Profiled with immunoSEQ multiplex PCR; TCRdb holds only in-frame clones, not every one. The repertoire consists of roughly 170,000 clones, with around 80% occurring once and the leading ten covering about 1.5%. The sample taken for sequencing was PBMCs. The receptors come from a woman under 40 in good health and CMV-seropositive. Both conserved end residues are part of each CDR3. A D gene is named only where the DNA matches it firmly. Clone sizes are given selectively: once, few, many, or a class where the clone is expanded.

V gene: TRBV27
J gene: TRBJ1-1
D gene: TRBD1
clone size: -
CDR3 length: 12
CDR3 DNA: TGTGCCAGCAGAACAGGGGGCACTGAAGCTTTCTTT
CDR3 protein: CASRTGGTEAFF

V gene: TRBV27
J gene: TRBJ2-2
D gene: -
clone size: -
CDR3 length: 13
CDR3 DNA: TGTGCCAGCAGTTTCTTCGAGACCGGGGAGCTGTTTTTT
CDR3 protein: CASSFFETGELFF

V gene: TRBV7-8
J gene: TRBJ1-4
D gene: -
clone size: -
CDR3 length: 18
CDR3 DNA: TGTGCCAGCAGCTTAGGGGAGGAGTCACAGGTAACTAATGAAAAACTGTTTTTT
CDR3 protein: CASSLGEESQVTNEKLFF

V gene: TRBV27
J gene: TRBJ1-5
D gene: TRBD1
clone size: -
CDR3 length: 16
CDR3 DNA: TGTGCCAGCAGTTTAATAAGGGGGACAGACAATCAGCCCCAGCATTTT
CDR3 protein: CASSLIRGTDNQPQHF

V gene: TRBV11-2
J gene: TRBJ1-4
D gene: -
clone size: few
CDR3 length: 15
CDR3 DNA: TGTGCCAGCACCCCCCGGGCCGCGGGAGAGGAAAAACTGTTTTTT
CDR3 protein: CASTPRAAGEEKLFF

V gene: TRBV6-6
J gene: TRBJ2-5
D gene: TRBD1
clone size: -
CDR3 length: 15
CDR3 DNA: TGTGCCAGCAGTTATGGGACAGGGGGCTCAGAGACCCAGTACTTC
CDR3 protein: CASSYGTGGSETQYF

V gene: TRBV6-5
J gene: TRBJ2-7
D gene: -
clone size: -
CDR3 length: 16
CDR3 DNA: TGTGCCAGCAGTTACTCAGCAGGGAATAAGGCCTACGAGCAGTACTTC
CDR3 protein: CASSYSAGNKAYEQYF

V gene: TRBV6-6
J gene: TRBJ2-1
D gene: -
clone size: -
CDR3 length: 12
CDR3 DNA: TGTGCCAGCAGTTATAGGGACTATGAGCAGTTCTTC
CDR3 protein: CASSYRDYEQFF

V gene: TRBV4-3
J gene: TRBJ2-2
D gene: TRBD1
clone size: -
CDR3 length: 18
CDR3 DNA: TGCGCCAGCAGCCAAGATATTAGTACGAGGGGGCGAACCGGGGAGCTGTTTTTT
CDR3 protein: CASSQDISTRGRTGELFF

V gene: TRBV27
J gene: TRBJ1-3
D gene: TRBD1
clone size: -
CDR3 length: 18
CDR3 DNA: TGTGCCAGCAGCCGGACAGGGCCGAATTCGTACTCTGGAAACACCATATATTTT
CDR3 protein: CASSRTGPNSYSGNTIYF

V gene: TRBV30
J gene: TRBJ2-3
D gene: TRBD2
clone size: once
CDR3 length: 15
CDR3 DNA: TGTGCCTGGAGTCCCTATAGCGGGAGAACGGCTACGCAGTATTTT
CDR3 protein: CAWSPYSGRTATQYF

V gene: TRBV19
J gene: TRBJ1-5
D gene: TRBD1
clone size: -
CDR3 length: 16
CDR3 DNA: TGTGCCAGTAGCGGAATGGGACAGGTCGGGAGATGGGCCCAGCATTTT
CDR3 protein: CASSGMGQVGRWAQHF

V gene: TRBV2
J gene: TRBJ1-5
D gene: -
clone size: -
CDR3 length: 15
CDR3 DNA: TGTGCCAGCAGTCCTCTTGGGGGCAACAATCAGCCCCAGCATTTT
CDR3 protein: CASSPLGGNNQPQHF

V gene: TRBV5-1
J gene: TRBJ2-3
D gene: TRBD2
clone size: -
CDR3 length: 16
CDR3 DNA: TGCGCCAGCAGCCCGATTGCGGGAGGGCCGGGGGATACGCAGTATTTT
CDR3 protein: CASSPIAGGPGDTQYF

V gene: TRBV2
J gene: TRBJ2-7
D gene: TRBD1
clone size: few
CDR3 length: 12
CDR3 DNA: TGTGCCAGCCGACAGGGTTTCCACGAGCAGTACTTC
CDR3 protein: CASRQGFHEQYF

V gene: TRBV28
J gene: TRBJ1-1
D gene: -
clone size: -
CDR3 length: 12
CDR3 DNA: TGTGCCAGCAGTTCGTCTCTCACTGAAGCTTTCTTT
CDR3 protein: CASSSSLTEAFF

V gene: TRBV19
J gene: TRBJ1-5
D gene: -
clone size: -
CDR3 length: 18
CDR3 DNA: TGTGCCAGTAGTATAGGGCCTTTTCGGACAGCCGCCAATCAGCCCCAGCATTTT
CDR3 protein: CASSIGPFRTAANQPQHF

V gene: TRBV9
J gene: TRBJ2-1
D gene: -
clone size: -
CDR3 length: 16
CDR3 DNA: TGTGCCAGCAGCCCCCAGGCCTTAGCGCCTTACAATGAGCAGTTCTTC
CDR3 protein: CASSPQALAPYNEQFF

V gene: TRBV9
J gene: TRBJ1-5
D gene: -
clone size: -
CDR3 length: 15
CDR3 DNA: TGTGCCAGCAGCTCCGTAGGGGATAGCAATCAGCCCCAGCATTTT
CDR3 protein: CASSSVGDSNQPQHF

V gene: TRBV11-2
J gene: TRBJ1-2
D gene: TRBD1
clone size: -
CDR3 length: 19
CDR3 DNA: TGTGCCAGCAGCTTAGCTCCGGACAGGGCCAATGCGGGATACTATGGCTACACCTTC
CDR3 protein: CASSLAPDRANAGYYGYTF

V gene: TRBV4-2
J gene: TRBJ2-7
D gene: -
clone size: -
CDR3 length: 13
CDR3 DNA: TGTGCCAGCAGCTCACGGGGCTCCTACGAGCAGTACTTC
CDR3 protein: CASSSRGSYEQYF

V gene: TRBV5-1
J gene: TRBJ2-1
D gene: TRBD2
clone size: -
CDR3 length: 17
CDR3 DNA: TGCGCCAGCAGCAGCGGGGGCCTCCCGGGCTCCTACAATGAGCAGTTCTTC
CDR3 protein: CASSSGGLPGSYNEQFF

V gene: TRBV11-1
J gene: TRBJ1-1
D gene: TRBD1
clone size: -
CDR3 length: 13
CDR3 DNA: TGTGCCAGCAGCTTTGGACAGGGGGCCGAAGCTTTCTTT
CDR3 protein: CASSFGQGAEAFF

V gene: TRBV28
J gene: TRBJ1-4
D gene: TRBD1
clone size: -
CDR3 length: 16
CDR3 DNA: TGTGCCAGCAGACAATTCAGACAGGGGGGTCGGGAAAAACTGTTTTTT
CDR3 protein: CASRQFRQGGREKLFF

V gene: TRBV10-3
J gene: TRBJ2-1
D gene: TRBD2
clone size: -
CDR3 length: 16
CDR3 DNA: TGTGCCATCAGTGAGCTGACTAGCGGGAAAAACAATGAGCAGTTCTTC
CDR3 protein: CAISELTSGKNNEQFF

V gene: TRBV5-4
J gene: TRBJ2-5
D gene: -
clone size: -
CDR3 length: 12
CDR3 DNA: TGTGGTACAGGCTGGGCTAAGGAGACCCAGTACTTC
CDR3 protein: CGTGWAKETQYF

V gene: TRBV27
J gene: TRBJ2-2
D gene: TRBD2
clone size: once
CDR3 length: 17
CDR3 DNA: TGTGCCAGCAGTGCCCGGGGGGGGCTACCGAACACCGGGGAGCTGTTTTTT
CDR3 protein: CASSARGGLPNTGELFF

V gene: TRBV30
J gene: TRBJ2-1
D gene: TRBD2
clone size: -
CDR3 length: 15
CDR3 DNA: TGTGCCTGGACTTCCTCCGGGAGGGCCGGGGCTGAGCAGTTCTTC
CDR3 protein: CAWTSSGRAGAEQFF

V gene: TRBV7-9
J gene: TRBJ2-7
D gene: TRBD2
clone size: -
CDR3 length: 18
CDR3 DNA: TGTGCCAGCAGCTTAGCCCTGACTAGCGGGGGGGGGTCCTACGAGCAGTACTTC
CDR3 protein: CASSLALTSGGGSYEQYF

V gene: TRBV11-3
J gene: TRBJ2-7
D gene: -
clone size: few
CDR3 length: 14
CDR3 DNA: TGTGCCAGCAGCTTAGGTGCCAGAATTTACGAGCAGTACTTC
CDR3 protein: CASSLGARIYEQYF

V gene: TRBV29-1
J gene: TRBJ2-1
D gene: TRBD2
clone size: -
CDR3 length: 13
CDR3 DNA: TGCAGCGTTGGTCCTAGCGGGGGAAATGAGCAGTTCTTC
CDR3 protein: CSVGPSGGNEQFF

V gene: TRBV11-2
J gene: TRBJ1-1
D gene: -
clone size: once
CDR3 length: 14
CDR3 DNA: TGTGCCAGCAGCTTAGCTGAGGGGAACACTGAAGCTTTCTTT
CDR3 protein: CASSLAEGNTEAFF

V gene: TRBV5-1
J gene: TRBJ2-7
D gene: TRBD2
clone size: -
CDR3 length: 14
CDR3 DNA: TGCGCCAGTACACTAGCGGGAGGGGTCGACGAGCAGTACTTC
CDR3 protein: CASTLAGGVDEQYF

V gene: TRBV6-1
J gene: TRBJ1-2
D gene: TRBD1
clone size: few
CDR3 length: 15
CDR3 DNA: TGTGCCAGCAGTGACGGCGACAGGGGGAACTATGGCTACACCTTC
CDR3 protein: CASSDGDRGNYGYTF

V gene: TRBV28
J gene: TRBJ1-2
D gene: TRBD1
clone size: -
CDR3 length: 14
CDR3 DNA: TGTGCCAGCAGCTCACCGACAGGGATTTATGGCTACACCTTC
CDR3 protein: CASSSPTGIYGYTF

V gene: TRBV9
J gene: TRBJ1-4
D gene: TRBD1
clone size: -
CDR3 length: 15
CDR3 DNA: TGTGCCAGCAGCGTAGACAGGGGGAGAGGAGAAAAACTGTTTTTT
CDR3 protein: CASSVDRGRGEKLFF

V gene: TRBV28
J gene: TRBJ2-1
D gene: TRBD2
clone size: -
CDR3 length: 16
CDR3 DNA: TGTGCCAGCAGTTTATTCCTAGCGGAAGCCTACAATGAGCAGTTCTTC
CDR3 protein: CASSLFLAEAYNEQFF

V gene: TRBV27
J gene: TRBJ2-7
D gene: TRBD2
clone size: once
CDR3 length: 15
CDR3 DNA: TGTGCCAGTCGGATCGGGGGGATTGGGGCCTACGAGCAGTACTTC
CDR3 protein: CASRIGGIGAYEQYF

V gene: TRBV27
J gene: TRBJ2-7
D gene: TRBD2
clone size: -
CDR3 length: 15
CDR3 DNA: TGTGCCAGCAGTTCTCCAGCGGGAGGTACCTACGAGCAGTACTTC
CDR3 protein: CASSSPAGGTYEQYF

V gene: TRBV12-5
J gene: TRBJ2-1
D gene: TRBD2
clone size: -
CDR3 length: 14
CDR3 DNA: TGTGCTAGTGGTCCCGGACTAGGAGACAATGAGCAGTTCTTC
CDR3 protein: CASGPGLGDNEQFF

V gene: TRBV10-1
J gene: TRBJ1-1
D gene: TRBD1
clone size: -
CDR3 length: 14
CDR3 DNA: TGCGCCAGTGGGCCAAACAGGGGGAACACTGAAGCTTTCTTT
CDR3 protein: CASGPNRGNTEAFF

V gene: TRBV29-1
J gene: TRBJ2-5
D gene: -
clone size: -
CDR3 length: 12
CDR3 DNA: TGCAGCGTTCTTCCGGGTGGGGAGACCCAGTACTTC
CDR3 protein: CSVLPGGETQYF

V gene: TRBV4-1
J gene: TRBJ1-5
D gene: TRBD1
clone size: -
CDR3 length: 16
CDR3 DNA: TGCGCCAGCAGCCCAGGGACAGCTAATAGCAATCAGCCCCAGCATTTT
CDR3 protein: CASSPGTANSNQPQHF

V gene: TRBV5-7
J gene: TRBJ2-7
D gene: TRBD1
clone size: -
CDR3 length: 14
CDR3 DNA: TGTGCCAGCAGCGGCCGGGACAGTCCCTACGAGCAGTACTTC
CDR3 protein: CASSGRDSPYEQYF

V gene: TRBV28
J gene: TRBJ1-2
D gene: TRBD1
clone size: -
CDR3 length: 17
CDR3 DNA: TGTGCCAGCAGTTTAGGGGCTTGGGGACAGGGTAGAAATGGCTACACCTTC
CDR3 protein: CASSLGAWGQGRNGYTF

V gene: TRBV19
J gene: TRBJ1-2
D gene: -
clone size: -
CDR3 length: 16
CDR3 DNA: TGTGCCAGTAGTCCAACCGGGACACAATCTAACTATGGCTACACCTTC
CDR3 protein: CASSPTGTQSNYGYTF

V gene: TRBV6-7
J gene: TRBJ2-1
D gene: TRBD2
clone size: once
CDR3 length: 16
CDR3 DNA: TGTGCCAGCAGTTACACCCCAGCGGGAGGGTCCGGTGAGCAGTTCTTC
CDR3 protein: CASSYTPAGGSGEQFF

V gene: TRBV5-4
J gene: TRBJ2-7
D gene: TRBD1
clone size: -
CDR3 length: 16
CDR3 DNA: TGTGCCAGCAGCCCGTCAGGGACAGGATCCTCCTACGAGCAGTACTTC
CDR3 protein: CASSPSGTGSSYEQYF

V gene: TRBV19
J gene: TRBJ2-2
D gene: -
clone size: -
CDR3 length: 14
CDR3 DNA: TGTGCCAGTAGTAAGGACAGGAACACCGGGGAGCTGTTTTTT
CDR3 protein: CASSKDRNTGELFF

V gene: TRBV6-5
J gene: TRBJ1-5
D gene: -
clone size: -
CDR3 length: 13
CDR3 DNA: TGTGCCAGCAGTGAAGGGGGCAATCAGCCCCAGCATTTT
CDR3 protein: CASSEGGNQPQHF

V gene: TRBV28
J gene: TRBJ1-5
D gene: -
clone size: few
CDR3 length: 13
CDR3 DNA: TGTGCCAGCAGTGACAGTCTCAATCAGCCCCAGCATTTT
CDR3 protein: CASSDSLNQPQHF

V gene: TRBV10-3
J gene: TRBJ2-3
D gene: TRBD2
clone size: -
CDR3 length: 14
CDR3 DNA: TGTGCCATCAGTTTAGCGGGGCCGATAGATACGCAGTATTTT
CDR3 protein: CAISLAGPIDTQYF

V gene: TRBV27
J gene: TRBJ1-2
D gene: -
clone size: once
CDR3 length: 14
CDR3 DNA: TGTGCCAGCAGACCGCCCCAGGATACGAAAGGCTACACCTTC
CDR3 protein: CASRPPQDTKGYTF

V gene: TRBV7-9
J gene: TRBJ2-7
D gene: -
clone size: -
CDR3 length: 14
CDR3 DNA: TGTGCCAGCAGCCGGACGTGGGAGGCTAACGAGCAGTACTTC
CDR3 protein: CASSRTWEANEQYF

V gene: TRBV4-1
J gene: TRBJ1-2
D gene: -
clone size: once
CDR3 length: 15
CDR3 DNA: TGCGCCAGCAGCCAAGATGTCGCAGAAAGCTATGGCTACACCTTC
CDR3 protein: CASSQDVAESYGYTF